Below, 10 T cell receptor beta chains from the same sample are listed, as sequenced in a study of metastatic and nonmetastatic thyroid tumors. Not a single patient had been given any form of treatment at any point before undergoing thyroid surgery. TCRdb reanalyzed the PCR reads via MiXCR. The table shows around 20,000 clones, with roughly a third occurring only once. Specimen: tumor tissue. The receptor set was obtained from a female donor with papillary thyroid cancer or a benign thyroid nodule (not recorded which). Some clones in this sample may be carry-over from other donors' samples.

This clone was counted only a few times. This chain joins TRBV10-1 and TRBJ2-2, with TRBD2 matching 11 bases. From germline, CDR1 is WNHNN and CDR2 SYGVQD (reference sequence). V trimming: 6 bases; J trimming: 4 bases; junction bases outside the gene matches: 10. The CDR3 is 17 residues long. CDR3 protein: CASSHASGRRGTGELFF. CDR3 sequence (DNA): TGCGCCAGCAGCCATGCTAGCGGGAGGCGCGGCACCGGGGAGCTGTTTTTT.

This chain joins TRBV7-2 and TRBJ1-2, with 8 bases identical to TRBD1. The germline gives CDR1 SGHTA, CDR2 FQGNSA. The CDR3 is 13 residues long. After removal of 5 bases from V and 4 bases from J, the junction contained 3 bases not matched to a gene. CDR3 loop: CASSQDRAYGYTF. The CDR3 DNA follows: TGTGCCAGCAGCCAGGACAGGGCCTATGGCTACACCTTC.

This clone was seen a handful of times. The chain is built from TRBV28 and TRBJ1-6, with 9 bases identical to TRBD1. This CDR3 has 15 residues. The ends lost 2 bases at V and 6 bases at J; junction bases unmatched: 2. CDR1 and CDR2 (germline): MDHEN, SYDVKM. Here the CDR3 reads CASSLKTGGNSPLHF. Here the CDR3 DNA reads TGTGCCAGCAGTTTAAAGACAGGGGGTAATTCACCCCTCCACTTT.

The CDR3 region is CASSEEAGGYNEQFF. CDR3 coding DNA: TGTGCCAGCAGTGAAGAGGCGGGGGGCTACAATGAGCAGTTCTTC. The genes are TRBV6-1 and TRBJ2-1, with 8 bases identical to TRBD2. The germline CDR1 and CDR2 sequences are MNHNS and SASEGT. V lost 1 base to trimming and J lost 3 bases; unmatched junction nucleotides: 2. This CDR3 spans 15 amino acids.

There are a few counts of this clone. The J gene is TRBJ2-3, the V gene TRBV27, with a tentative D call TRBD1 (6 bases). From germline, CDR1 is MNHEY and CDR2 SMNVEV (reference sequence). Trimming removed 5 bases from V and 4 bases from J, with 13 bases in between. The CDR3 totals 14 residues. The CDR3 loop reads CASSPGQNSDTQYF. The CDR3 nucleotides read TGTGCCAGCAGTCCGGGACAAAACTCAGATACGCAGTATTTT.

There are a few counts of this clone. The genes are TRBV11-2 and TRBJ1-2; possibly TRBD1 for D (5 bases). Looked up from germline, CDR1 is SGHAT and CDR2 is FQNNGV. V was clipped by 4 bases and J by 7 bases, with 25 bases between them. CDR3 length: 17 residues. The CDR3 sequence: CASSSLTFRGSLTGYTF. The CDR3 DNA reads TGTGCCAGCAGCTCGCTCACATTTAGGGGCAGTCTGACTGGCTACACCTTC.

There are a few counts of this clone. The rearrangement links TRBV15 to TRBJ2-7; TRBD1 matches at 9 bases. The CDR3 extends over 14 amino acids. Germline V CDR1 and CDR2: LNHNV, YYDKDF (reference sequence). The J segment lost 2 bases and the V segment lost 2 bases, leaving 1 base of the junction unmatched. The CDR3 bases are TGTGCCACCAGCAGACGACAGGGGGCCTACGAGCAGTACTTC. The encoded protein is CATSRRQGAYEQYF.

The rearrangement joins TRBV6-1 to TRBJ2-2; 10 positions match TRBD1. This CDR3 has 15 amino acids. V gave up 5 bases and J gave up 6 bases; unmatched junction bases: 6. Per the germline V gene, CDR1 is MNHNS and CDR2 is SASEGT. CDR3 DNA: TGTGCCAGCAGTCCTGGGACAGGGGCGGCCGGGGAGCTGTTTTTT. It encodes CASSPGTGAAGELFF.

The V call is TRBV6-1, the J call TRBJ2-7, with D perhaps matching TRBD1 or TRBD2 (5 bases each). Per germline, CDR1 MNHNS and CDR2 SASEGT. The CDR3 extends over 15 amino acids. Trimming shortened V by 1 base and J by 2 bases, and 12 bases separated the two germline ends. CDR3 sequence: CASSEGGTATYEQYF. The CDR3 DNA reads as TGTGCCAGCAGTGAAGGAGGGACGGCAACCTACGAGCAGTACTTC.

The gene calls are TRBV28 and TRBJ1-1; D is uncertain. V lost 5 bases and J lost 6, with 25 bases in between. The V gene's germline CDR1 is MDHEN and CDR2 SYDVKM. CDR3 length: 17 amino acids. For the CDR3, the DNA is TGTGCCAGCAGTCCCATAAAGTGGCCAGGCCCCTGGGCTGAAGCTTTCTTT. Translated: CASSPIKWPGPWAEAFF.